This TCR beta chain was obtained from a study of metastatic and nonmetastatic thyroid tumors. The V end lost 4 bases, the J end lost 6 bases, and 10 bases lay between the germline ends. This CDR3 has 14 amino acids. Germline V gene sequence: CDR1 MGHRA, CDR2 YSYEKL. There were no patients who had received any treatment before thyroid surgery. This clone was seen just once. TCRdb recomputed clones from the PCR reads via MiXCR. The sample lists roughly 4,700 clones, approximately 30% occurring once. This sequence was found in a female donor with papillary thyroid cancer or a benign thyroid nodule (not recorded which). Some clones in this sample may be carry-over from other donors' samples. The sample comprised adjacent normal tissue. The chain employs TRBV4-1 and TRBJ1-6, with D possibly TRBD1 on 5 matching bases. The CDR3, as DNA: TGCGCCAGCAGCCTACAGGAGGTTAATTCACCCCTCCACTTT. Encoded protein: CASSLQEVNSPLHF.